This T cell receptor (beta chain) was sequenced for a study of blood T cell repertoires in COVID-19. The CDR3 covers 13 residues. V was cut by 5 bases and J by 8 bases, with 15 bases left in between. The germline CDR1 and CDR2 sequences are LNHNV and YYDKDF (reference sequence). Sequenced by immunoSEQ multiplex PCR; TCRdb stores in-frame clones only, minus some. This sample has approximately 350,000 clones; more than 70% occur once, and the top ten carry 1.2%. The sequenced sample consisted of peripheral blood. The chain joins TRBV15 to TRBJ1-1; D is perhaps TRBD1 (5 bases). The TCR was taken from a man aged 40-49 years with acute or convalescent COVID-19. The CDR3 DNA reads TGTGCCACCAGCCGCAGACCGACAGCAGAAGCTTTCTTT. As protein: CATSRRPTAEAFF.